This TCR beta chain stems from a study of cytomegalovirus exposure and HLA in healthy donors. PCR primers comprised 60 Vbeta and 13 Jbeta primers. Assay used: immunoSEQ multiplex PCR; TCRdb lists only in-frame clones, some missing. The sample shows 180,000 or so clones, 75% to 85% of them seen only once. This CDR3 has 16 residues. CDR1 is MDHEN, CDR2 SYDVKM, per germline. There were likely unrecorded immune exposures, though donors were nominally healthy when sampled. V usage is TRBV28 and J usage is TRBJ2-7; D possibly corresponds to TRBD1 (6 bases). The sequenced sample was PBMCs. The clonotype comes from a man younger than 30 in good health and CMV-seronegative. CDR3 sequence reads: CAYPRCGTPTRYEQYF. CDR3 nucleotide sequence: TGTGCTTATCCTAGGTGTGGGACACCAACAAGATACGAGCAGTACTTC.